This T cell receptor (beta chain) was recorded in a study of control samples from healthy donors and cancer patients. Data came from immunoSEQ multiplex PCR; TCRdb stores just in-frame clones and leaves some out. The sample lists approximately 92,000 clones; approximately 95% were seen once. The source is a woman aged 30 to 39 in good health. The source material was blood.

The CDR3 loop is CASSEGKSRPGNTIYF. CDR3 coding DNA: TGTGCCAGCAGCGAAGGGAAGTCTAGGCCTGGAAACACCATATATTTT. V and J are TRBV9 and TRBJ1-3; D not certain. CDR3 length: 16 amino acids. The V and J ends lost 3 bases and 2 bases respectively, with 15 bases between them. Germline V gene sequence: CDR1 SGDLS, CDR2 YYNGEE. The entire variable domain, with the rest obtained from reference TRBV9 and TRBJ1-3, is as follows: DSGVTQTPKHLITATGQRVTLRCSPRSGDLSVYWYQQSLDQGLQFLIQYYNGEERAKGNILERFSAQQFPDLHSELNLSSLELGDSALYFCASSEGKSRPGNTIYFGEGSWLTVV.